There are a few counts of the clone carrying this T cell receptor (beta chain). Antigen unknown. Trimming took off 6 bases at V and 7 bases at J, with 16 bases between the two ends. CDR1 DFQATT and CDR2 SNEGSKA come from the germline V gene (reference sequence). This CDR3 spans 13 amino acids. The sample comes from a study of T-cell reconstitution after alpha-beta-depleted transplantation in children. Study-wide results and caveats: It was newly produced T cells that mostly accounted for T-cell counts and diversity one year after transplant. Reportedly, alpha-beta T cells present about two months post-transplant originated from several hundred expanded clones of graft origin.

The TCRbeta library was prepared with unique molecular identifiers. TCRdb ran MiXCR on the PCR reads and lists one entry per CDR3 protein. The table includes about 250,000 distinct CDR3 sequences, about 24% detected once. V gene TRBV20-1 combines with J gene TRBJ2-1; D uncertain. Sequenced material: PBMCs, mostly from graft donor cells, taken 360 days after TCRalphabeta/CD19-depleted stem cell transplant. This clonotype was obtained from a female patient aged 2-9 years who had a stem cell transplant for congenital amegakaryocytic thrombocytopenia, so the T cells may come from the graft donor. This CDR3 is CSAPRWDWNEQFF. CDR3 in DNA: TGCAGTGCCCCCCGATGGGATTGGAATGAGCAGTTCTTC.